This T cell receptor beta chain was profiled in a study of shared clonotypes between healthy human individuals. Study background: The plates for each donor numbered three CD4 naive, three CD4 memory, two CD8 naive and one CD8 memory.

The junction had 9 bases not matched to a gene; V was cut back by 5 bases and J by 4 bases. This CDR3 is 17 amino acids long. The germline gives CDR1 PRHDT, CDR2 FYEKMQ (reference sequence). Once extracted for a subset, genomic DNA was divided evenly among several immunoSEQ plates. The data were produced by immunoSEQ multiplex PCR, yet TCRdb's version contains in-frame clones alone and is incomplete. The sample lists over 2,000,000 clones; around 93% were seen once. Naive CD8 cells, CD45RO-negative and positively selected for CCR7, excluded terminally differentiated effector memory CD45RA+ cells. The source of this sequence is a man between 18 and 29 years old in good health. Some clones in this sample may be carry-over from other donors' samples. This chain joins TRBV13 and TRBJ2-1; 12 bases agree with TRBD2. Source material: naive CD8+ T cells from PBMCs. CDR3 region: CASSLRTSGAAYNEQFF. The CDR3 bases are TGTGCCAGCAGCCTCCGGACTAGCGGGGCTGCTTACAATGAGCAGTTCTTC.